These 9 T cell receptor beta chains originate from one sample sequenced in a study of T cell responses to AZD1222 COVID-19 vaccine. Only in-frame clones appear in the TCRdb table, and some are missing; sequencing was by immunoSEQ multiplex PCR. Of 200,000 or so clones listed, about 94% are singletons. The material was peripheral blood, obtained on day 0 of AZD1222 vaccination. These receptors came from an adult in good health.

The chain is built from TRBV19 and TRBJ2-2; 10 bases are shared with TRBD1. The ends lost 4 bases at V and 7 bases at J; junction bases unmatched: 6. Germline V CDR1 and CDR2: LNHDA, SQIVND (reference sequence). The CDR3 consists of 15 residues. The CDR3 DNA sequence: TGTGCCAGTAGTAAACGACAGGGGGCTGGCGGGGAGCTGTTTTTT. The encoded protein is CASSKRQGAGGELFF.

The V call is TRBV7-8, the J call TRBJ2-7; 12 positions agree with TRBD2. The CDR3 has 17 amino acids. From germline, CDR1 is SGHVS and CDR2 FQNEAQ. Trimming took 5 bases from V and 2 from J; bases not matched to a gene: 10. The CDR3 region is CASSPGTSGPTTYEQYF. Written as DNA, the CDR3 is TGTGCCAGCAGCCCGGGGACTAGCGGGCCAACTACCTACGAGCAGTACTTC.

This chain joins TRBV30 and TRBJ2-7, with D tentatively TRBD2 (6 bases). V was shortened by 0 bases and J by 4 bases, with 13 bases between the two germline ends. Per the germline V gene, CDR1 is GTSNPN and CDR2 is SVGIG (reference sequence). The CDR3 has 14 amino acids. DNA of the CDR3: TGTGCCTGGAGTGTTGGGGACTGGAAGTACGAGCAGTACTTC. It encodes CAWSVGDWKYEQYF.

The chain carries TRBV7-9 and TRBJ1-3; 9 nucleotides match TRBD1. This CDR3 is 15 amino acids long. The germline V gene has CDR1 SEHNR and CDR2 FQNEAQ (reference sequence). V lost 1 base, J lost 7 bases, and 5 bases stayed unmatched. CDR3 nucleotide sequence: TGTGCCAGCAGCTTAGGGGACAGGGATTACAACACCATATATTTT. Its translation: CASSLGDRDYNTIYF.

In nucleotides, the CDR3 is TGTGCCAGCACTACGGACAGGGGGCGCATAGATACGCAGTATTTT. Its protein is CASTTDRGRIDTQYF. The chain combines TRBV2 with TRBJ2-3, with 11 bases aligning to TRBD1. Germline CDR1 SNHLY, CDR2 FYNNEI. The CDR3 runs 15 residues. Losses at the gene ends were 7 bases for V and 5 bases for J; bases not matched to a gene: 8.

V is TRBV9 and J is TRBJ2-1, with 16 bases identical to TRBD2. This CDR3 spans 15 amino acids. Per germline, CDR1 SGDLS and CDR2 YYNGEE. V gave up 3 bases and J gave up 15 bases; unmatched junction bases: 9. The CDR3 region has the DNA TGTGCCAGCAGCGCCGACGGGACTAGCGGGAGGGCCGGGTTCTTC. This encodes CASSADGTSGRAGFF.

The chain carries TRBV5-1 and TRBJ1-2; D gene ambiguous. The CDR3 spans 14 residues. The ends were cut back, 0 bases at V and 1 base at J, with 7 bases in the middle. In germline, CDR1 is SGHRS, CDR2 YFSETQ. The CDR3 DNA reads as TGCGCCAGCAGCTTGGGTCGGGGTAACTATGGCTACACCTTC. Residues: CASSLGRGNYGYTF.

The chain combines TRBV7-8 with TRBJ2-7; 11 bases line up with TRBD1. Germline CDR1 and CDR2: SGHVS and FQNEAQ. This CDR3 spans 17 amino acids. Unmatched junction bases numbered 10, after V lost 3 bases and J lost 3 bases. The CDR3 bases are TGTGCCAGCAGCTTTAACATGGACAGGGGGCGAAGCTACGAGCAGTACTTC. It codes for CASSFNMDRGRSYEQYF.

This clone occurred once. The chain recombines TRBV9 with TRBJ1-2; D not certain. The CDR3 is 14 residues long. Trimming removed 0 bases at V and 2 bases at J, with 8 bases between. Germline CDR1 and CDR2: SGDLS and YYNGEE. CDR3 sequence (DNA): TGTGCCAGCAGCGTAGCCGGCACGAACTATGGCTACACCTTC. It encodes CASSVAGTNYGYTF.